These 23 T cell receptor beta chains originate from one sample sequenced in a study of blood T cell repertoires in COVID-19. TCRdb's table, derived via immunoSEQ multiplex PCR, lists solely in-frame clones and lacks some. The table has around 460,000 clones, 85% to 90% seen once. Sequenced sample: peripheral blood. These receptors all stem from a man aged 18 to 35 with COVID-19, enrolled during active disease.

The J gene is TRBJ1-1, the V gene TRBV5-1; D remains ambiguous. Germline V lookup: CDR1 SGHRS, CDR2 YFSETQ. The CDR3 runs to 15 residues. Trimming removed 1 base from V and 1 base from J, with 11 bases in between. The CDR3 here is CASSLITSANTEAFF. The CDR3 DNA is TGCGCCAGCAGCTTGATTACATCCGCGAACACTGAAGCTTTCTTT.

The chain couples TRBV25-1 to TRBJ2-7, with 8 bases fitting TRBD2. There are 16 residues in the CDR3. The junction had 10 bases not matched to a gene; V was cut back by 1 base and J by 5 bases. Per germline, CDR1 MGHDK and CDR2 SYGVNS. CDR3 sequence: CASSEWASGSYDEQYF. CDR3 coding DNA: TGTGCCAGCAGTGAATGGGCCAGCGGGAGCTATGACGAGCAGTACTTC.

The rearrangement joins TRBV6-5 to TRBJ1-6; 10 positions match TRBD1. This CDR3 spans 15 amino acids. CDR1 is MNHEY and CDR2 is SVGAGI in the germline V gene. After removal of 7 bases from V and 8 bases from J, the junction contained 8 bases not matched to a gene. The CDR3 DNA sequence: TGTGCCAGCAAGGTGGGACAGGGGCACTATTCACCCCTCCACTTT. It encodes CASKVGQGHYSPLHF.

The chain carries TRBV5-4 and TRBJ1-1, with 7 bases matching TRBD1. This CDR3 is built from 14 residues. V lost 10 bases to trimming and J lost 0 bases; unmatched junction nucleotides: 9. Germline V gene data show CDR1 as SGHNT and CDR2 as YYREEE (reference sequence). CDR3 in amino acids: CAARGDSLNTEAFF. The CDR3 DNA is TGTGCCGCCCGAGGGGACAGTCTGAACACTGAAGCTTTCTTT.

The chain recombines TRBV19 with TRBJ2-2; D is perhaps TRBD1 (6 bases). The CDR3 extends over 16 amino acids. V was trimmed by 9 bases and J by 5 bases, leaving 22 bases between them. Germline V lookup: CDR1 LNHDA, CDR2 SQIVND (reference sequence). In DNA, the CDR3 is TGTGCCAGCTCGGGACACACTCAAAAGGGGACCGGGGAGCTGTTTTTT. This translates into CASSGHTQKGTGELFF.

This clone was observed a single time. The chain uses TRBV4-1 and TRBJ2-5; D is unclear. V was pared by 1 base and J by 1 base, with 13 bases between. The CDR3 length is 16 residues. In germline, CDR1 is MGHRA, CDR2 YSYEKL. The CDR3 DNA is TGCGCCAGCAGCCAAGGACCCTTTGGCGGCCAAGAGACCCAGTACTTC. Residues: CASSQGPFGGQETQYF.

The rearrangement links TRBV6-6 to TRBJ2-7, with a weak D call TRBD1 (8 bases). This CDR3 has 15 residues. Germline V lookup: CDR1 MNHNY, CDR2 SVGAGI (reference sequence). Trimming removed 5 bases from V and 1 base from J, with 15 bases in between. This chain's CDR3 is CASSPIQGGSYEQYF. CDR3 coding DNA: TGTGCCAGCAGTCCTATACAGGGGGGGTCCTACGAGCAGTACTTC.

Regarding this clone: A read error may account for a junction end that differs from germline. This chain joins TRBV6-5 and TRBJ1-6; 8 nucleotides align to TRBD1. CDR1 is MNHEY, CDR2 SVGAGI, per germline. The CDR3 runs to 15 residues. As DNA, the CDR3 is TGTGCCAGCAGTTCCTCGACAGGGGATAAGTCACCCCTCCACTTT. Encoded protein: CASSSSTGDKSPLHF.

This chain uses TRBV3-1 (or the pseudogene TRBV3-2) with TRBJ2-1; 7 nucleotides align to TRBD1. There are 15 residues in the CDR3. The trim removed 1 base at V and 8 bases at J, leaving 8 bases unmatched. Germline CDR1 is LGHDT and CDR2 is YNNKEL (reference sequence). The CDR3 sequence is CASSQAVQGKDEQFF. DNA for the CDR3: TGTGCCAGCAGCCAAGCGGTACAGGGGAAGGATGAGCAGTTCTTC.

This chain connects TRBV2 to TRBJ1-2; TRBD1 matches at 10 bases. Germline V gene data show CDR1 as SNHLY and CDR2 as FYNNEI. This CDR3 spans 13 amino acids. V dropped 5 bases and J dropped 4; count of bases not matched to a gene: 1. The CDR3 protein is CASSWTGGYGYTF. For the CDR3, the DNA is TGTGCCAGCAGTTGGACAGGGGGCTATGGCTACACCTTC.

J is TRBJ2-7 and V is TRBV18; a weak D match, TRBD1 (6 bases). The germline V gene encodes CDR1 KGHSH and CDR2 LQKENI. Trimming removed 3 bases at V and 2 bases at J, with 14 bases between. The CDR3 contains 15 residues. The CDR3 DNA is TGTGCCAGCTCACCGATTGACAGGTCGGCCTACGAGCAGTACTTC. Translating gives CASSPIDRSAYEQYF. The full variable domain, in which reference TRBV18 and TRBJ2-7 provide the parts outside the CDR3, is NAGVMQNPRHLVRRRGQEARLRCSPMKGHSHVYWYRQLPEEGLKFMVYLQKENIIDESGMPKERFSAEFPKEGPSILRIQQVVRGDSAAYFCASSPIDRSAYEQYFGPGTRLTVT.

This chain links TRBV25-1 with TRBJ1-4; D gene ambiguous. From germline, CDR1 is MGHDK and CDR2 SYGVNS. Trimming pared 2 bases from V and 4 bases from J, leaving 11 bases between. CDR3 length: 15 residues. This CDR3 is CASSEPRAVNEKLFF. The CDR3 coding sequence is TGTGCCAGCAGTGAACCCAGAGCGGTTAATGAAAAACTGTTTTTT.

The chain carries TRBV7-8 and TRBJ1-6, with 7 bases fitting TRBD1. Germline V gene sequence: CDR1 SGHVS, CDR2 FQNEAQ. J lost 9 bases, V lost 5 bases, and 7 bases had no gene match. The CDR3 length is 14 residues. The CDR3 loop is CASSDRQGFSPLHF. The CDR3 DNA reads TGTGCCAGCAGCGACCGACAGGGCTTTTCACCCCTCCACTTT.

The chain uses TRBV10-3 and TRBJ1-5; 9 bases map to TRBD1. Germline assignment: CDR1 ENHRY and CDR2 SYGVKD. This CDR3 has 15 amino acids. V shed 4 bases and J 6 bases; nucleotides not matched to a gene: 7. CDR3 sequence reads: CAISASDRGGQPQHF. DNA of the CDR3: TGTGCCATCAGTGCCTCGGACAGGGGAGGTCAGCCCCAGCATTTT.

The gene calls are TRBV7-2 and TRBJ2-7, with no clear D. The CDR3 loop spans 15 amino acids. Germline V gene lookup returns CDR1 SGHTA and CDR2 FQGNSA. Trimming shortened V by 2 bases and J by 1 base, and 12 bases separated the two germline ends. The CDR3 DNA follows: TGTGCCAGCAGCTTAAGTGGAGCCGATTCCTACGAGCAGTACTTC. Its protein product is CASSLSGADSYEQYF.

V usage is TRBV5-1 and J usage is TRBJ2-2; 14 nucleotides match TRBD2. J lost 0 bases, V lost 3 bases, and 1 base had no gene match. CDR3 length: 17 residues. CDR1 is SGHRS and CDR2 is YFSETQ in the germline V gene. CDR3 protein: CASSWTSGGPNTGELFF. The CDR3 DNA sequence: TGCGCCAGCAGCTGGACTAGCGGGGGGCCGAACACCGGGGAGCTGTTTTTT.

This chain links TRBV5-4 with TRBJ2-3; the match to TRBD1 covers 7 bases. CDR1 SGHNT and CDR2 YYREEE come from the germline V gene (reference sequence). The CDR3 spans 16 residues. The V gene end was trimmed by 6 bases and the J gene end by 0 bases; junction bases not matched to a gene: 10. Here the CDR3 reads CASKYRGPTSTDTQYF. DNA for the CDR3: TGTGCCAGCAAATACAGGGGACCTACTAGCACAGATACGCAGTATTTT.

The chain uses TRBV5-4 and TRBJ2-7; TRBD1 aligns across 9 bases. The CDR3 totals 14 residues. Germline V gene sequence: CDR1 SGHNT, CDR2 YYREEE (reference sequence). The ends lost 2 bases at V and 2 bases at J; junction bases unmatched: 2. Written as DNA, the CDR3 is TGTGCCAGCAGCTTTGGGACAGGGCCCTACGAGCAGTACTTC. It is translated as CASSFGTGPYEQYF. Filled out from reference TRBV5-4 and TRBJ2-7, the complete variable domain reads ETGVTQSPTHLIKTRGQQVTLRCSSQSGHNTVSWYQQALGQGPQFIFQYYREEENGRGNFPPRFSGLQFPNYSSELNVNALELDDSALYLCASSFGTGPYEQYFGPGTRLTVT.

The V gene is TRBV12-3 or TRBV12-4, the J gene TRBJ2-3; tentative D call: TRBD1 (6 bases). The CDR3 runs to 13 residues. Trimming cost V 6 bases and J 2 bases, with 9 bases left between them. CDR3 nucleotides: TGTGCCAGCAGGACAGGTTCCACAGATACGCAGTATTTT. It encodes CASRTGSTDTQYF.

This chain uses TRBV5-1 with TRBJ2-2; 7 bases align to TRBD1. This CDR3 spans 14 amino acids. The J segment lost 2 bases and the V segment lost 5 bases, leaving 3 bases of the junction unmatched. Per germline, CDR1 SGHRS and CDR2 YFSETQ. The CDR3 region is CASRRGLNTGELFF. As DNA, the CDR3 is TGCGCCAGCAGGAGGGGGCTCAACACCGGGGAGCTGTTTTTT.

The chain combines TRBV3-1 (or the pseudogene TRBV3-2) with TRBJ2-7; D possibly corresponds to TRBD2 (8 bases). The CDR3 consists of 19 residues. V lost 4 bases and J lost 2, with 27 bases in between. Germline loops: CDR1 LGHDT, CDR2 YNNKEL (reference sequence). CDR3 amino acids: CASSRLTGEAGLVAYEQYF. The DNA of the CDR3 is TGTGCCAGCAGCCGATTAACAGGGGAAGCGGGACTAGTTGCCTACGAGCAGTACTTC.

The gene calls are TRBV19 and TRBJ2-7, with D possibly being TRBD2 (6 bases). V was shortened by 5 bases and J by 0 bases, with 11 bases between the two germline ends. There are 14 residues in the CDR3. Germline CDR1 is LNHDA and CDR2 is SQIVND (reference sequence). The CDR3 is CASSAYGSSYEQYF. CDR3 nucleotides: TGTGCCAGTAGTGCCTACGGGAGCTCCTACGAGCAGTACTTC.

V gene TRBV18 combines with J gene TRBJ2-3, with 7 bases that match TRBD1. Unmatched junction bases numbered 9, after V lost 3 bases and J lost 3 bases. This CDR3 comprises 16 residues. Germline CDR1 is KGHSH and CDR2 is LQKENI. CDR3 loop: CASSPIQTGITDTQYF. CDR3 DNA sequence: TGTGCCAGCTCACCTATCCAGACAGGGATAACAGATACGCAGTATTTT.